The entry below describes one TCR beta chain. The CDR3 runs to 16 residues. Germline CDR1 is MDHEN and CDR2 is SYDVKM. V shed 6 bases and J 8 bases; nucleotides not matched to a gene: 13. These data are taken from a study of cytomegalovirus exposure and HLA in healthy donors. Vbeta (60) and Jbeta (13) primers were used in the PCR. TCRdb keeps only in-frame clones here, not all; method: immunoSEQ multiplex PCR. This sample lists about 200,000 clones; its ten largest clones have around 1.1%. This sequence originates from a girl under 10 years old in good health and CMV-seropositive. The chain links TRBV28 to TRBJ2-1; TRBD1 matches at 10 bases. The sequenced sample was PBMCs. The DNA of the CDR3 is TGTGCCAGCAGCTCCCCGGGACAGGGGTGGGGGCATGAGCAGTTCTTC. Its protein product is CASSSPGQGWGHEQFF.